The 23 T cell receptor beta chains reported below all come from one sample, sequenced in a study of T-cell reconstitution after alpha-beta-depleted transplantation in children. The authors prepared the TCRbeta library with unique molecular identifiers. MiXCR was run by TCRdb on the PCR reads, yielding one entry per CDR3 protein. The profile shows around 300,000 distinct CDR3 sequences, 20% to 30% of them singletons. The starting material was PBMCs, mostly from graft donor cells, obtained 180 days after TCRalphabeta/CD19-depleted stem cell transplant. These receptor sequences come from a male patient aged 10 to 17 who had a stem cell transplant for acute lymphoblastic leukemia, so the T cells may come from the graft donor.

The rearrangement joins TRBV19 to TRBJ1-5, with D unclear. The germline CDR1 and CDR2 sequences are LNHDA and SQIVND (reference sequence). The ends were cut back, 1 base at V and 0 bases at J, with 7 bases in the middle. The CDR3 consists of 15 residues. CDR3 coding DNA: TGTGCCAGTAGTATAGCGGCAGTTAGCAATCAGCCCCAGCATTTT. Protein sequence: CASSIAAVSNQPQHF. Combining the CDR3 with reference TRBV19 and TRBJ1-5 gives the whole variable domain DGGITQSPKYLFRKEGQNVTLSCEQNLNHDAMYWYRQDPGQGLRLIYYSQIVNDFQKGDIAEGYSVSREKKESFPLTVTSAQKNPTAFYLCASSIAAVSNQPQHFGDGTRLSIL.

This clonotype was seen a handful of times. Here the CDR3 reads CASSHSRWGDYGYTF. The DNA for the CDR3 is TGCGCCAGCAGCCATTCCCGTTGGGGTGACTATGGCTACACCTTC. This chain links TRBV4-1 with TRBJ1-2, with D hard to call. V lost 3 bases and J 3 bases, leaving 14 bases between the germline ends. This CDR3 is built from 15 residues. CDR1 is MGHRA and CDR2 is YSYEKL in the germline V gene.

This clonotype was observed a handful of times. This chain joins TRBV6-1 and TRBJ2-3; D may be TRBD2 (6 bases). The CDR3 has 15 amino acids. The V end was cut by 5 bases, the J end by 0 bases, with 12 bases between. The germline V gene encodes CDR1 MNHNS and CDR2 SASEGT. The CDR3 DNA is TGTGCCAGCAGTCCTAGGAGGGTGAGCACAGATACGCAGTATTTT. Translation: CASSPRRVSTDTQYF.

This chain links TRBV6-1 with TRBJ2-1; D may be TRBD1 or TRBD2 (5 bases each). The CDR3 is made up of 15 amino acids. The germline V gene encodes CDR1 MNHNS and CDR2 SASEGT. V lost 6 bases and J lost 0, with 12 bases in between. The chain's CDR3 is CASRGTGPSYNEQFF. The CDR3 DNA follows: TGTGCCAGCAGGGGGACGGGTCCCTCCTACAATGAGCAGTTCTTC.

This rearrangement joins TRBV4-1 to TRBJ2-1; 8 bases fit TRBD2. The CDR3 totals 11 residues. Unmatched junction bases numbered 6, after V lost 6 bases and J lost 14 bases. Germline CDR1 MGHRA, CDR2 YSYEKL. CDR3 region: CASRSREGEFF. The DNA of the CDR3 is TGCGCCAGCAGGTCTCGGGAGGGGGAGTTCTTC.

This clonotype was seen a few times. CDR3 bases: TGTGCCAGCAGTCGGACTAGCGGGAGGGGGAGCACAGATACGCAGTATTTT. Translated, it gives CASSRTSGRGSTDTQYF. The V gene is TRBV6-1, the J gene TRBJ2-3; the match to TRBD2 covers 15 bases. This CDR3 spans 17 amino acids. The V gene's germline CDR1 is MNHNS and CDR2 SASEGT. V lost 5 bases to trimming and J lost 0 bases; unmatched junction nucleotides: 3.

This clonotype was seen a few times. The V call is TRBV9, the J call TRBJ2-7; D is possibly TRBD2 (6 bases). The CDR3 spans 15 residues. Per the germline V gene, CDR1 is SGDLS and CDR2 is YYNGEE. V was shortened by 0 bases and J by 0 bases, with 10 bases between the two germline ends. Here the CDR3 reads CASSVGEVGSYEQYF. DNA of the CDR3: TGTGCCAGCAGCGTAGGGGAGGTGGGCTCCTACGAGCAGTACTTC.

The chain uses TRBV3-1 and TRBJ2-1; 11 bases line up with TRBD2. CDR1 and CDR2 (germline): LGHDT, YNNKEL (reference sequence). J gave up 7 bases and V 0 bases, and 8 bases lay outside the gene matches. This CDR3 spans 17 amino acids. The CDR3 bases are TGTGCCAGCAGCCAAGACCTTAGCGGGAGGGCCGGGAATGAGCAGTTCTTC. It is translated as CASSQDLSGRAGNEQFF.

The sample holds a few counts of this clonotype. V usage is TRBV4-2 and J usage is TRBJ2-5; 9 bases are shared with TRBD1. This CDR3 has 16 amino acids. With V trimmed by 3 bases and J by 4 bases, 9 bases remained unmatched. Germline CDR1 is LGHNA and CDR2 is YNFKEQ. The chain's CDR3 is CASSQSSDRGGETQYF. The CDR3 bases are TGTGCCAGCAGCCAGTCCTCGGACAGGGGAGGAGAGACCCAGTACTTC.

The V and J genes are TRBV5-1 and TRBJ1-5; the D is unclear. CDR1 is SGHRS, CDR2 YFSETQ, per germline. There are 13 residues in the CDR3. V lost 4 bases, J lost 5 bases, and 10 bases lay in between. The CDR3 coding sequence is TGCGCCAGCAGCGAGGACGGTGATCAGCCCCAGCATTTT. Its translation: CASSEDGDQPQHF.

This sequence joins TRBV7-3 and TRBJ2-3; maybe TRBD1 (6 bases). Looked up from germline, CDR1 is SGHTA and CDR2 is FQGTGA. The CDR3 runs to 15 residues. Trimming removed 7 bases at V and 2 bases at J, with 16 bases between. The CDR3 DNA sequence: TGTGCCAGCAAGCTTAAGGGGGACAACACAGATACGCAGTATTTT. This codes for CASKLKGDNTDTQYF.

Only a few counts were recorded for this clonotype. The chain links TRBV5-1 to TRBJ2-1; perhaps TRBD2 as D (6 bases). The CDR3 length is 16 residues. Germline-derived CDR1 and CDR2 are SGHRS and YFSETQ. Trimming stripped 6 bases from V and 7 bases from J, with 23 bases between. The CDR3 DNA sequence: TGCGCCAGCACCGAACCAGCTAGCGTGACCCTGAATGAGCAGTTCTTC. This encodes CASTEPASVTLNEQFF.

The chain links TRBV13 to TRBJ1-1, with 7 bases aligning to TRBD1. The V segment lost 6 bases and the J segment 1 base; nucleotides outside the gene matches: 8. The length of the CDR3 is 15 residues. CDR1 and CDR2 (germline): PRHDT, FYEKMQ (reference sequence). CDR3 in amino acids: CASRRARGKNTEAFF. Here the CDR3 DNA reads TGTGCCAGCAGACGTGCCAGGGGGAAGAACACTGAAGCTTTCTTT.

This sequence joins TRBV4-1 and TRBJ2-3, with a possible D match to TRBD2 (5 bases). Trimming cost V 0 bases and J 2 bases, with 15 bases left between them. The CDR3 is 17 residues long. Germline assignment: CDR1 MGHRA and CDR2 YSYEKL. The CDR3: CASSQEVRAVATDTQYF. The CDR3 DNA follows: TGCGCCAGCAGCCAAGAGGTGCGGGCGGTAGCCACAGATACGCAGTATTTT.

This clonotype occurred a few times. The chain joins TRBV13 to TRBJ1-1; tentatively, D is TRBD1 (5 bases). The germline CDR1 and CDR2 sequences are PRHDT and FYEKMQ (reference sequence). The germline V and J ends were trimmed by 7 bases and 0 bases, with 9 bases remaining between them. The length of the CDR3 is 13 residues. CDR3 DNA sequence: TGTGCCAGCACCGGGGGAGTGAACACTGAAGCTTTCTTT. Protein sequence: CASTGGVNTEAFF.

For this clonotype: A read error may explain this, as a much larger clone is one base away. The gene calls are TRBV9 and TRBJ2-3; the D is unclear. Trimming removed 1 base at V and 3 bases at J, with 3 bases between. CDR3 length: 12 residues. From germline, CDR1 is SGDLS and CDR2 YYNGEE. The CDR3 nucleotides are TGTGCCAGCAGCGTAAAGACAGATACGCAGTATTTT. This gives the protein CASSVKTDTQYF. The full variable domain, its missing parts supplied by reference TRBV9 and TRBJ2-3, is DSGVTQTPKHLITATGQRVTLRCSPRSGDLSVYWYQQSLDQGLQFLIQYYNGEERAKGNILERFSAQQFPDLHSELNLSSLELGDSALYFCASSVKTDTQYFGPGTRLTVL.

This sequence joins TRBV5-1 and TRBJ2-5; D is perhaps TRBD2 (6 bases). The CDR3 spans 17 residues. Germline V gene lookup returns CDR1 SGHRS and CDR2 YFSETQ. V gave up 0 bases and J gave up 3 bases, with 18 bases separating them. Here the CDR3 DNA reads TGCGCCAGCAGCTTGGCCCCTAGCGCGGGCACCAAAGAGACCCAGTACTTC. Protein product: CASSLAPSAGTKETQYF.

This clonotype was seen a few times. The rearrangement joins TRBV6-1 to TRBJ2-5; D remains ambiguous. CDR1 and CDR2 from the germline V gene are MNHNS and SASEGT. This CDR3 comprises 13 residues. The V end was cut by 3 bases, the J end by 0 bases, with 5 bases between. CDR3 nucleotide sequence: TGTGCCAGCAGTGACAACCACCAAGAGACCCAGTACTTC. It translates to CASSDNHQETQYF.

The gene calls are TRBV10-1 and TRBJ1-1, with D uncertain. The germline V and J ends were trimmed by 3 bases and 0 bases, with 11 bases remaining between them. CDR3 length equals 15 residues. Per germline, CDR1 WNHNN and CDR2 SYGVQD (reference sequence). As DNA, the CDR3 is TGCGCCAGCAGTGATCGGGTTGGGATGAACACTGAAGCTTTCTTT. This encodes CASSDRVGMNTEAFF.

The rearrangement joins TRBV7-6 to TRBJ2-5, with 10 positions matching TRBD1. Germline loops: CDR1 SGHVS, CDR2 FNYEAQ. Germline trimming cut 5 bases from V and 1 base from J; bases unmatched to any gene: 4. This CDR3 contains 15 residues. In DNA form, the CDR3 reads TGTGCCAGCAGCCCCTGGACAGGGGGCCAAGAGACCCAGTACTTC. This encodes CASSPWTGGQETQYF.

The chain is built from TRBV20-1 and TRBJ1-6; possible D gene TRBD1, 5 bases. The germline gives CDR1 DFQATT, CDR2 SNEGSKA (reference sequence). The CDR3 length is 11 residues. The V end was cut by 7 bases, the J end by 7 bases, with 8 bases between. The CDR3 spells CSGGENSPLHF. CDR3 coding DNA: TGCAGTGGAGGGGAGAATTCACCCCTCCACTTT.

This clonotype was observed a few times. The chain links TRBV20-1 to TRBJ2-1, with TRBD2 matching 7 bases. Trimming took 3 bases from V and 1 from J; bases not matched to a gene: 3. CDR1 is DFQATT and CDR2 is SNEGSKA in the germline V gene (reference sequence). The CDR3 length is 14 residues. CDR3 nucleotide sequence: TGCAGTGCTAGTGCGGGAGTATCCTACAATGAGCAGTTCTTC. The encoded protein is CSASAGVSYNEQFF.

The rearrangement joins TRBV12-3 or TRBV12-4 to TRBJ2-3; D perhaps matches TRBD2 (6 bases). Trimming shortened V by 3 bases and J by 4 bases, and 20 bases separated the two germline ends. The CDR3 has 17 residues. The chain's CDR3 is CASSLMKGGINSDTQYF. CDR3 nucleotides: TGTGCCAGCAGTTTGATGAAAGGCGGGATCAACTCAGATACGCAGTATTTT.